Presented here are 26 T cell receptor beta chains from one specimen sequenced in a study of CD8 T cells in ankylosing spondylitis. In TCRdb, the 5' RACE reads were re-called with MiXCR into one record per CDR3 protein. The sample lists about 160,000 distinct CDR3 sequences; under 55% were seen once. Sequences were obtained from synovial fluid, either unsorted or a sorted T cell fraction (not recorded which). The receptors originated from a male donor with ankylosing spondylitis.

The genes are TRBV20-1 and TRBJ2-7; 12 bases match TRBD2. From germline, CDR1 is DFQATT and CDR2 SNEGSKA (reference sequence). This CDR3 has 13 residues. V lost 6 bases and J lost 4; bases outside the gene matches: 4. The CDR3 loop is CSAETSGSYEQYF. Here the CDR3 DNA reads TGCAGTGCCGAGACTAGCGGGAGTTACGAGCAGTACTTC.

This clonotype has just one count. The chain uses TRBV30 and TRBJ1-6; D is uncertain. The germline gives CDR1 GTSNPN, CDR2 SVGIG (reference sequence). This CDR3 is 17 amino acids long. V lost 0 bases and J 1 base, leaving 13 bases between the germline ends. For the CDR3, the DNA is TGTGCCTGGAGTGTACTCGCGGGTAATTCCTATAATTCACCCCTCCACTTT. The encoded protein is CAWSVLAGNSYNSPLHF. The whole variable domain, filled in from reference TRBV30 and TRBJ1-6, reads SQTIHQWPATLVQPVGSPLSLECTVEGTSNPNLYWYRQAAGRGLQLLFYSVGIGQISSEVPQNLSASRPQDRQFILSSKKLLLSDSGFYLCAWSVLAGNSYNSPLHFGNGTRLTVT.

The J gene is TRBJ2-5, the V gene TRBV6-5, with D maybe TRBD1 (6 bases). CDR3 length: 14 amino acids. The V and J ends lost 0 bases and 5 bases respectively, with 10 bases between them. Germline V gene sequence: CDR1 MNHEY, CDR2 SVGAGI. The CDR3 sequence is CASSYSQGWETQYF. CDR3 DNA: TGTGCCAGCAGTTACTCCCAGGGGTGGGAGACCCAGTACTTC.

In its sample, this clonotype was seen a few times. This chain uses TRBV29-1 with TRBJ1-2; 11 nucleotides line up with TRBD1. The length of the CDR3 is 15 residues. V lost 7 bases, J lost 2 bases, and 9 bases stayed unmatched. CDR1 and CDR2 (germline): SQVTM, ANQGSEA. The DNA for the CDR3 is TGCAGCGGGGGACAGGGGGACTCTTACAACTATGGCTACACCTTC. It encodes CSGGQGDSYNYGYTF.

This chain links TRBV6-2 or TRBV6-3 with TRBJ2-7; tentative D call: TRBD1 (6 bases). Germline V lookup: CDR1 MNHEY, CDR2 SVGEGT. Between the trimmed V and J ends, which lost 4 bases and 3 bases, there was a span of 16 bases. The CDR3 is 15 residues long. This chain's CDR3 is CASSFETGGLYEQYF. The CDR3 bases are TGTGCCAGCAGTTTTGAGACAGGCGGGCTCTACGAGCAGTACTTC.

This clonotype was observed a handful of times. J is TRBJ2-1 and V is TRBV29-1; maybe TRBD2 (5 bases). The CDR3 has 13 residues. Germline V gene lookup returns CDR1 SQVTM and CDR2 ANQGSEA. V was trimmed by 5 bases and J by 8 bases, leaving 16 bases between them. The CDR3 DNA reads as TGCAGCGTTCGTGAAGGGAGCTATGATGAGCAGTTCTTC. It encodes CSVREGSYDEQFF.

V gene TRBV6-4 combines with J gene TRBJ2-3; TRBD1 matches 7 bases. The germline V gene has CDR1 MRHNA and CDR2 SNTAGT. Trimming cost V 5 bases and J 3 bases; bases outside gene matches: 5. The CDR3 length is 14 residues. CDR3 sequence (DNA): TGTGCCAGCAGTCCAGACAGGGAGACAGATACGCAGTATTTT. Its protein product is CASSPDRETDTQYF.

This clonotype came up many times. The V and J genes are TRBV27 and TRBJ2-3; D gene ambiguous. The CDR3 totals 13 residues. Germline-derived CDR1 and CDR2 are MNHEY and SMNVEV (reference sequence). V was clipped by 5 bases and J by 6 bases, with 12 bases between them. CDR3 residues: CASSPNLGDTQYF. The CDR3 bases are TGTGCCAGCAGTCCCAACCTTGGGGATACGCAGTATTTT.

V gene TRBV6-1 combines with J gene TRBJ2-1, with no clear D. In germline, CDR1 is MNHNS, CDR2 SASEGT. The CDR3 contains 17 residues. The germline V and J ends were trimmed by 2 bases and 4 bases, with 18 bases remaining between them. The CDR3 is CASSEYARRTIYNEQFF. The CDR3 DNA sequence: TGTGCCAGCAGTGAATATGCCAGACGTACCATATACAATGAGCAGTTCTTC.

The rearrangement uses TRBV20-1 and TRBJ2-7; the D is unclear. V lost 2 bases, J lost 0 bases, and 11 bases lay in between. This CDR3 is 14 amino acids long. The V gene's germline CDR1 is DFQATT and CDR2 SNEGSKA (reference sequence). CDR3 region: CSARPETSSYEQYF. In DNA form, the CDR3 reads TGCAGTGCTAGACCGGAAACAAGCTCCTACGAGCAGTACTTC.

This chain uses TRBV18 with TRBJ1-1; possibly TRBD1 for D (6 bases). This CDR3 is built from 14 residues. The V end lost 5 bases, the J end lost 3 bases, and 13 bases lay between the germline ends. CDR1 and CDR2 from the germline V gene are KGHSH and LQKENI. The CDR3 DNA reads TGTGCCAGCTCAAACGGACAGTCGTACACTGAAGCTTTCTTT. Translation: CASSNGQSYTEAFF.

The chain joins TRBV24-1 to TRBJ2-1, with TRBD1 matching 10 bases. The CDR3 spans 18 residues. V lost 5 bases, J lost 5 bases, and 14 bases stayed unmatched. Germline V gene sequence: CDR1 KGHDR, CDR2 SFDVKD. The CDR3 loop reads CATSVADRGAAVHNEQFF. CDR3 bases: TGTGCCACCAGTGTGGCGGACAGGGGGGCCGCCGTCCACAATGAGCAGTTCTTC.

The gene calls are TRBV4-1 and TRBJ1-2, with TRBD1 as a possible D gene (5 bases). Germline CDR1 is MGHRA and CDR2 is YSYEKL. Trimming shortened V by 2 bases and J by 8 bases, and 15 bases separated the two germline ends. This CDR3 region has 14 residues. The CDR3 is CASSQLFWGRGYTF. The CDR3 nucleotides are TGCGCCAGCAGCCAATTGTTTTGGGGGAGAGGCTACACCTTC.

This clonotype was observed a few times. The chain recombines TRBV13 with TRBJ2-3; 11 bases are shared with TRBD2. Germline V gives CDR1 PRHDT, CDR2 FYEKMQ (reference sequence). CDR3 length: 16 residues. V shed 0 bases, J shed 1 base, and the junction held 0 bases outside the gene matches. The CDR3 DNA reads TGTGCCAGCAGCTTAGGACTAGCGGGGGGCACAGATACGCAGTATTTT. It codes for CASSLGLAGGTDTQYF.

The V gene is TRBV10-3, the J gene TRBJ2-1; D may correspond to TRBD1 or TRBD2 (5 bases each). Germline assignment: CDR1 ENHRY and CDR2 SYGVKD. The CDR3 runs 15 residues. The germline V and J ends were trimmed by 2 bases and 3 bases, with 11 bases remaining between them. In nucleotides, the CDR3 is TGTGCCATCAGTGAGGACCGGGACCTCTACAATGAGCAGTTCTTC. This translates into CAISEDRDLYNEQFF.

The chain recombines TRBV11-2 with TRBJ1-3; D is undetermined. Germline lookup yields CDR1 SGHAT and CDR2 FQNNGV. V was pared by 2 bases and J by 6 bases, with 17 bases between. The CDR3 is 16 amino acids. In nucleotides, the CDR3 is TGTGCCAGCAGCTTACTTCGTACATGGTACGAAAACACCATATATTTT. Translation: CASSLLRTWYENTIYF.

The gene calls are TRBV12-3 or TRBV12-4 and TRBJ1-1, with 7 bases aligning to TRBD1. This CDR3 spans 14 amino acids. With V trimmed by 2 bases and J by 3 bases, 3 bases remained unmatched. The chain's CDR3 is CASSLIQGYTEAFF. The CDR3 DNA follows: TGTGCCAGCAGTTTAATACAGGGGTACACTGAAGCTTTCTTT.

This chain uses TRBV12-3 or TRBV12-4 with TRBJ2-2, with D perhaps matching TRBD1 or TRBD2 (5 bases each). This CDR3 comprises 14 residues. The V end lost 3 bases, the J end lost 4 bases, and 9 bases lay between the germline ends. CDR3 protein: CASSLRGVTGELFF. As DNA, the CDR3 is TGTGCCAGCAGTTTGAGGGGAGTCACCGGGGAGCTGTTTTTT.

This sequence joins TRBV20-1 and TRBJ2-5; D unresolved. Trimming took 3 bases from V and 0 from J, leaving 11 bases between them. Looked up from germline, CDR1 is DFQATT and CDR2 is SNEGSKA (reference sequence). The CDR3 loop spans 14 amino acids. CDR3 nucleotide sequence: TGCAGTGCTAGCGCTACTTTGTACCAAGAGACCCAGTACTTC. As protein: CSASATLYQETQYF.

The rearrangement uses TRBV28 and TRBJ2-4, with D tentatively TRBD1 or TRBD2 (5 bases each). V was trimmed by 2 bases and J by 10 bases, leaving 18 bases between them. Germline-derived CDR1 and CDR2 are MDHEN and SYDVKM. The CDR3 spans 15 residues. The DNA of the CDR3 is TGTGCCAGCAGTTTAGTGTCGGGGCCAACTCCAATTCAGTACTTC. The encoded protein is CASSLVSGPTPIQYF.

The chain employs TRBV5-5 and TRBJ2-1; TRBD2 matches at 12 bases. Germline V gene lookup returns CDR1 SGHKS and CDR2 YYEKEE (reference sequence). CDR3 length: 17 amino acids. J lost 1 base, V lost 3 bases, and 5 bases had no gene match. Written as DNA, the CDR3 is TGTGCCAGCAGCTCAAGGACTAGCGGGATGTCCTACAATGAGCAGTTCTTC. Translation gives CASSSRTSGMSYNEQFF.

The chain is built from TRBV28 and TRBJ1-2; possible D gene TRBD1, 5 bases. The CDR3 sequence is 13 residues long. Germline loops: CDR1 MDHEN, CDR2 SYDVKM. V was pared by 6 bases and J by 8 bases, with 16 bases between. As DNA, the CDR3 is TGTGCCAGCAGGGACGGGCAGGGACGCGGCTACACCTTC. Protein product: CASRDGQGRGYTF.

The chain has TRBV2 and TRBJ1-6, with 7 bases matching TRBD1. The CDR3 spans 15 residues. Germline V gives CDR1 SNHLY, CDR2 FYNNEI. J was trimmed by 2 bases and V by 6 bases; bases with no gene match: 4. The CDR3 DNA is TGTGCCAGCAGGGGTGGACAGGCCTATAATTCACCCCTCCACTTT. Residues: CASRGGQAYNSPLHF.

This clonotype was counted ten times or more. CDR3 nucleotide sequence: TGTGCCAGCAGTTCGAACAGGGTTGTCTCCAACACTGAAGCTTTCTTT. It translates to CASSSNRVVSNTEAFF. This sequence joins TRBV12-3 or TRBV12-4 and TRBJ1-1; possibly TRBD1 for D (6 bases). Trimming shortened V by 4 bases and J by 2 bases, and 17 bases separated the two germline ends. This CDR3 spans 16 amino acids.

This clonotype was seen a single time. The V call is TRBV5-1, the J call TRBJ2-5, with D possibly called TRBD1 or TRBD2 (5 bases each). V lost 2 bases to trimming and J lost 1 base, with 9 bases between them. The CDR3 consists of 14 residues. Germline V gene sequence: CDR1 SGHRS, CDR2 YFSETQ. CDR3 in DNA: TGCGCCAGCAGCTTAGGGACGTTCCAAGAGACCCAGTACTTC. As protein: CASSLGTFQETQYF.

This clonotype was detected a few times. This chain's CDR3 is CASSQRSGTSGYNEQFF. In DNA, the CDR3 is TGCGCCAGCAGCCAACGATCCGGGACTAGCGGTTACAATGAGCAGTTCTTC. The chain recombines TRBV4-3 with TRBJ2-1; 11 nucleotides align to TRBD2. The V and J ends lost 2 bases and 4 bases, in that order; junction bases with no gene match: 7. This CDR3 contains 17 residues. The germline gives CDR1 LGHNA, CDR2 YSLEER.